The rows below give T cell receptor beta chains drawn from one sample of a study of blood T cell repertoires in COVID-19. Profiling relied on immunoSEQ multiplex PCR, and the TCRdb table lists in-frame clones only, not all of them. The repertoire consists of almost 250,000 clones, with approximately 90% occurring once and the leading ten covering 4.1%. The specimen sequenced was PBMCs or T cells enriched from blood (not recorded which). The receptor set was obtained from a woman aged 30 to 39 who had recovered from COVID-19. The CDR3 runs from the conserved cysteine through the conserved F or W. Fields, in order: D gene, clone size, V gene, J gene, CDR3 DNA, CDR3 protein. A D gene is named only where the DNA matches it firmly. The size entry is marked missing in some rows and otherwise reads once, few, many or a size class.

TRBD1	NA	TRBV10-3	TRBJ1-1	TGTGCCATCAGTGGGACAGGGGGCGTAAAAAAAGCTTTCTTT	CAISGTGGVKKAFF
TRBD2	NA	TRBV28	TRBJ2-7	TGTGCCAGCAGTAAGCAGCGGGAGCACTACGAGCAGTACTTC	CASSKQREHYEQYF
NA	NA	TRBV11-3	TRBJ2-2	TGTGCCAGCAGCCAGGGGGGCGACGGGGAGCTGTTTTTT	CASSQGGDGELFF
TRBD1	NA	TRBV30	TRBJ2-1	TGTGCCTGGAGTGGACAGGGGGCTAGGGATGAGCAGTTCTTC	CAWSGQGARDEQFF
NA	NA	TRBV28	TRBJ1-5	TGTGCCAGCACCGTAAGGGGTAATCAGCCCCAGCATTTT	CASTVRGNQPQHF
NA	NA	TRBV28	TRBJ1-5	TGTGCCAGCAGTTTGTCAGGGAACAATCAGCCCCAGCATTTT	CASSLSGNNQPQHF
NA	NA	TRBV19	TRBJ2-1	TGTGCCAGTAGTATTAAGGCGGCCCTTGATCGGAATGAGCAGTTCTTC	CASSIKAALDRNEQFF
NA	NA	TRBV10-3	TRBJ1-5	TGTGCCATCAGTGAGGAGGCTATCAATCAGCCCCAGCATTTT	CAISEEAINQPQHF
NA	few	TRBV7-5	TRBJ2-2	TGTGCCAGAAGCTTAGGTCTTCCATCCCCGGGAATGACGTACACCGGGGAGCTGTTTTTT	CARSLGLPSPGMTYTGELFF
NA	NA	TRBV24-1	TRBJ2-3	TGTGCCACCAGTGAGAATCAGGTTAGCACAGATACGCAGTATTTT	CATSENQVSTDTQYF
TRBD1	NA	TRBV28	TRBJ1-1	TGTGCCAGCAGTTTAAGGGCAGGGGGCTACACTGAAGCTTTCTTT	CASSLRAGGYTEAFF
NA	NA	TRBV20-1	TRBJ2-2	TGCAGTGCTAGTCAGGGGACGAACACCGGGGAGCTGTTTTTT	CSASQGTNTGELFF
TRBD2	once	TRBV7-2	TRBJ2-5	TGTGCCAGCAGCCTCCGACTAGCGGGAGGTGGGGAGACCCAGTACTTC	CASSLRLAGGGETQYF
TRBD1	NA	TRBV19	TRBJ2-7	TGTGCCAGTAGTATAGGACCAGGGGGCTCCTACGAGCAGTACTTC	CASSIGPGGSYEQYF
NA	NA	TRBV19	TRBJ1-1	TGTGCCAGTACCCAGGACGACGGGATGAACACTGAAGCTTTCTTT	CASTQDDGMNTEAFF
TRBD1	NA	TRBV9	TRBJ2-7	TGTGCCAGCAGCGTAGCGGACAGGGTAGCCTACGAGCAGTACTTC	CASSVADRVAYEQYF
TRBD2	NA	TRBV30	TRBJ2-1	TGTGCCTGGAGCAGACTAGCGGGAGGGACTAGATCGAACAATGAGCAGTTCTTC	CAWSRLAGGTRSNNEQFF
TRBD2	NA	TRBV7-3	TRBJ2-1	TGTGCCAGCAGCTCCTCGACTAGCGGGGATACTGAGCAGTTCTTC	CASSSSTSGDTEQFF
TRBD1	NA	TRBV19	TRBJ1-2	TGTGCCAGTAGTATCCTCCGGACAGGGGAAAAGGGCTACACCTTC	CASSILRTGEKGYTF
NA	NA	TRBV27	TRBJ1-1	TGTGCCAGCAGAAAACACGCGGCGAACACTGAAGCTTTCTTT	CASRKHAANTEAFF
TRBD2	NA	TRBV7-8	TRBJ2-7	TGTGCCAGCAGCGCCCAAGCGGGAGGGACCTACGAGCAGTACTTC	CASSAQAGGTYEQYF
TRBD1	NA	TRBV28	TRBJ1-2	TGTGCCAGCAGTTTATCTGGGGCAGGGACAGGGTATGGCTACACCTTC	CASSLSGAGTGYGYTF